The TCR beta chain under discussion was sequenced for a study of blood T cell repertoires in COVID-19 (dated by TCRdb to about 2020). Background on the whole study: Collaborator samples came from the United States, Italy and Spain and covered acute and convalescent phases of COVID-19. The material from the prospective study consisted of cDNA or gDNA derived from T cells, B-cell-depleted T cells, or PBMCs. The dataset comprised deeply sampled blood TCRbeta repertoires from subjects exposed to, actively infected with, or recovered from COVID-19. The repertoires were released in a freely available public database meant as a resource for research on the immune response to SARS-CoV-2. Samples were obtained from the ongoing ImmuneRACE study (first 160 participants) and from over 1,000 subjects provided by 6 global collaborators. Nearly every sample came with metadata listing a de-identified subject ID, COVID-19 status, age in years and sex. HLA class I and class II types, where available, came from metadata supplied by the sample provider rather than from assay-based typing.

Enrolling through a virtual design, the prospective study's participants ranged in age from roughly 18 to 90 years and lived across 20 to 25 United States geographic areas. In the prospective study, participants were assigned to cohorts based on the clinical history participants reported in a screening survey and a study questionnaire. In the prospective study, whole blood, serum and a nasopharyngeal or oropharyngeal swab were collected from each participant by mobile phlebotomists. Participants in the prospective study had the option to provide additional blood draws and questionnaires over a 2-month period. Blood samples from the prospective study were shipped frozen or at room temperature prior to DNA extraction. Points the paper makes about the study in general: How much clinical and demographic metadata was included differed by source and by participant, and the metadata was provided uncurated.

Comment on this clone: Its antigen is currently not known. There are no base qualities to consult, and no much larger clone falls within one base.

The immunoSEQ Assay, a bias-controlled multiplex PCR, was used to amplify TCRbeta CDR3 regions from genomic DNA. The source study handled its data this way. Within the assay, amplification of reference gene primers was used to estimate how many nucleated cells each sample contained. To quantify the absolute abundance of each unique TCRbeta CDR3 rearrangement, sequence reads were collapsed and filtered. For each sample, productive Simpson clonality was calculated as the square root of Simpson's diversity index over productive rearrangements. Entries here come from immuneACCESS through TCRdb and include only in-frame sequences with V and J called. Some clones fail to appear in such tables; in the studies checked, an unresolved V gene covers under half of the shortfall, and the cause of the remainder is unknown. V, J and clone size reflect that table, while D and trimming were determined from the DNA. The sample table contains hundreds of thousands of clones; only one count was recorded for approximately 91% of them. The top ten constitute approximately 2.1% of the sample.

Source material: PBMCs or T cells enriched from blood (not recorded which). The clonotype was recovered from a woman in her thirties or forties with acute COVID-19.

The sequenced DNA is TGTGCCAGCAGTGAAGCCAGACAGGTCGACGGCTACACCTTC. Its coded protein is CASSEARQVDGYTF. The chain joins TRBV2 to TRBJ1-2; TRBD1 is a weak D gene call, 6 bases matching. Trimming removed 0 bases from V and 8 bases from J, leaving 13 bases between the germline ends. Counted from cysteine to phenylalanine, this CDR3 has 14 amino acids. Kept here is only the CDR3 DNA, which spans 42 bases and is read in frame from base 1. Based on the germline V gene, the CDR1 and CDR2 sequences are SNHLY and FYNNEI.